The 12 T cell receptor beta chains in this list originate from one sample, sequenced in a study of PD-L1 blockade in urothelial cancer. Produced via immunoSEQ multiplex PCR; TCRdb's table is partial and in-frame only. The sample includes 100,000 to 150,000 clones, about 83% of them seen just once. Time point here: peripheral blood 6 weeks after treatment start. The specimen was PBMCs, collected around atezolizumab (anti-PD-L1) treatment. All receptors come from a man over 45 with urothelial cancer.

The rearrangement joins TRBV11-3 to TRBJ2-1; 7 positions match TRBD2. The CDR3 runs to 14 residues. Germline V gene sequence: CDR1 SGHNT, CDR2 YENEEA. The trim removed 3 bases at V and 4 bases at J, leaving 3 bases unmatched. CDR3 sequence: CASSLGGKYNEQFF. The CDR3, as DNA: TGTGCCAGCAGCTTGGGGGGGAAATACAATGAGCAGTTCTTC.

A few counts support this clone. The chain joins TRBV5-1 to TRBJ1-3; D gene uncertain. The CDR3 is 14 residues long. Trimming removed 3 bases at V and 0 bases at J, with 7 bases between. Per the germline V gene, CDR1 is SGHRS and CDR2 is YFSETQ. CDR3 sequence reads: CASSSQSSGNTIYF. The CDR3 DNA follows: TGCGCCAGCAGCTCACAGAGCTCTGGAAACACCATATATTTT.

The chain joins TRBV18 to TRBJ2-5; TRBD1 matches at 7 bases. The J segment lost 4 bases and the V segment lost 3 bases, leaving 11 bases of the junction unmatched. Germline CDR1 reads KGHSH; CDR2 reads LQKENI. This CDR3 is built from 16 residues. Here the CDR3 reads CASSPRDSEGVETQYF. CDR3 in DNA: TGTGCCAGCTCACCCAGGGACAGCGAAGGGGTAGAGACCCAGTACTTC.

This clone was seen only once. The rearrangement links TRBV5-4 to TRBJ2-7, with TRBD2 matching over 9 bases. The CDR3 extends over 17 amino acids. Germline CDR1 SGHNT, CDR2 YYREEE (reference sequence). V lost 0 bases and J lost 0; bases outside the gene matches: 7. The CDR3 region has the DNA TGTGCCAGCAGCTTGGAGGCTCCTAGCGGGATCTCCTACGAGCAGTACTTC. This gives the protein CASSLEAPSGISYEQYF.

The genes are TRBV7-2 and TRBJ2-7; 11 bases fit TRBD2. This CDR3 is 15 amino acids long. From germline, CDR1 is SGHTA and CDR2 FQGNSA. Losses at the gene ends were 7 bases for V and 3 bases for J; bases not matched to a gene: 8. The CDR3 nucleotides are TGTGCCAGCACCCTAACCGGGACTAGCGGCTACGAGCAGTACTTC. This encodes CASTLTGTSGYEQYF.

The chain uses TRBV21-1 and TRBJ2-1; TRBD2, the table's D call, was not compared with the DNA. TRBV21-1 represents a pseudogene. The CDR3 is 16 amino acids. The CDR3 DNA follows: TGTGCCAGCAGCAAAGGGGTAGCGAGCTCCTACAATGAGCAGTTCTTC. Protein: CASSKGVASSYNEQFF.

The chain joins TRBV2 to TRBJ1-2, with D perhaps TRBD1 (6 bases). The CDR3 spans 14 residues. Germline assignment: CDR1 SNHLY and CDR2 FYNNEI. V gave up 0 bases and J gave up 3 bases, with 8 bases separating them. CDR3 region: CASSEAGHYYGYTF. The CDR3 DNA reads TGTGCCAGCAGTGAAGCGGGACACTACTATGGCTACACCTTC.

This chain links TRBV4-1 with TRBJ2-1, with a weak D call TRBD2 (6 bases). The germline V gene encodes CDR1 MGHRA and CDR2 YSYEKL. This CDR3 contains 16 residues. Deletions cut 0 bases from V and 2 bases from J, with 11 bases between. In DNA, the CDR3 is TGCGCCAGCAGCCAAGACGGCGGGGCCCCCTACAATGAGCAGTTCTTC. As protein: CASSQDGGAPYNEQFF.

This rearrangement joins TRBV18 to TRBJ1-5; 7 nucleotides align to TRBD1. The CDR3 runs 14 residues. Looked up from germline, CDR1 is KGHSH and CDR2 is LQKENI. V shed 2 bases and J 4 bases; nucleotides not matched to a gene: 2. The chain's CDR3 is CASSPGQDNQPQHF. CDR3 DNA: TGTGCCAGCTCACCAGGACAGGATAATCAGCCCCAGCATTTT.

The chain links TRBV4-1 to TRBJ2-3; D is perhaps TRBD2 (5 bases). The CDR3 length is 16 residues. Germline V lookup: CDR1 MGHRA, CDR2 YSYEKL. Trimming removed 1 base from V and 1 base from J, with 12 bases in between. The CDR3 region has the DNA TGCGCCAGCAGCCAAGCAGTCGGACTGCGCACAGATACGCAGTATTTT. It translates to CASSQAVGLRTDTQYF.

This clone occurred once. The chain combines TRBV14 with TRBJ1-6, with D possibly being TRBD1 (5 bases). This CDR3 is 20 amino acids long. Germline-derived CDR1 and CDR2 are SGHDN and FVKESK. V was clipped by 3 bases and J by 0 bases, with 21 bases between them. Here the CDR3 reads CASSHSSPGVLSSYNSPLHF. The CDR3 coding sequence is TGTGCCAGCAGCCATAGCTCACCGGGGGTGTTAAGCTCCTATAATTCACCCCTCCACTTT.

As to this clone: The sample carries other DNA sequences with the same CDR3. V is TRBV18 and J is TRBJ2-5, with D perhaps TRBD2 (6 bases). Between the trimmed V and J ends, which lost 6 bases and 1 base, there was a span of 9 bases. Germline V lookup: CDR1 KGHSH, CDR2 LQKENI. This CDR3 has 13 amino acids. The CDR3 loop is CASSPGLQETQYF. The CDR3, as DNA: TGTGCCAGCTCCCCGGGACTCCAAGAGACCCAGTACTTC.